The 30 T cell receptor beta chains given below trace back to one sample, sequenced in a study of cytomegalovirus exposure and HLA in healthy donors (dated by TCRdb to the late 2010s). The library relied on the immunoSEQ multiplex PCR assay. For the multiplex PCR, a mixture combining 60 forward primers for TCR Vbeta segments and 13 reverse primers for TCR Jbeta segments was used. Sourced from immuneACCESS, this table was stored by TCRdb with only in-frame sequences that have V and J called. A share of the clones is absent; for the studies checked, an unresolved V gene accounts for under half, and the remainder has no known explanation. For this sample the table gives 250,000 or so clones, of which around nine tenths were detected only once. The ten largest account for 1.7% of the sample. Sequenced: PBMCs. These receptors all come from a girl aged 2-10 years in good health and CMV-seronegative.

The chain joins TRBV5-4 to TRBJ2-1; the D gene is possibly TRBD2 (6 bases). Germline V lookup: CDR1 SGHNT, CDR2 YYREEE (reference sequence). V was clipped by 0 bases and J by 8 bases, with 12 bases between them. The CDR3 has 14 amino acids. CDR3 DNA sequence: TGTGCCAGCAGCTTGGATTGGCGGGACGATGAGCAGTTCTTC. It encodes CASSLDWRDDEQFF. Complete variable domain (other parts from reference TRBV5-4 and TRBJ2-1): ETGVTQSPTHLIKTRGQQVTLRCSSQSGHNTVSWYQQALGQGPQFIFQYYREEENGRGNFPPRFSGLQFPNYSSELNVNALELDDSALYLCASSLDWRDDEQFFGPGTRLTVL.

A few counts support this clone. V is TRBV4-1 and J is TRBJ2-1; the D gene is possibly TRBD2 (5 bases). Trimming left V 0 bases short and J 2 bases short, with 14 bases between. Germline V gene data show CDR1 as MGHRA and CDR2 as YSYEKL. CDR3 length: 17 amino acids. CDR3 DNA: TGCGCCAGCAGCCAAGATCTGCGGGTTCTCCCCTACAATGAGCAGTTCTTC. This translates into CASSQDLRVLPYNEQFF.

The CDR3 region has the DNA TGTGCCAGCACCCCGGGGTGGGGATCCTACGAGCAGTACTTC. This sequence encodes CASTPGWGSYEQYF. The chain uses TRBV6-5 and TRBJ2-7; D is perhaps TRBD2 (5 bases). Germline V gives CDR1 MNHEY, CDR2 SVGAGI. The V end was cut by 7 bases, the J end by 1 base, with 14 bases between. The CDR3 loop spans 14 amino acids.

The rearrangement uses TRBV11-2 and TRBJ2-1; 7 bases are a match to TRBD1. The CDR3 covers 17 residues. J lost 10 bases, V lost 5 bases, and 20 bases had no gene match. Per germline, CDR1 SGHAT and CDR2 FQNNGV. This CDR3 reads CASSHDAGQDAFGEQFF. The CDR3 coding sequence is TGTGCCAGCAGCCACGATGCCGGACAGGACGCTTTTGGGGAGCAGTTCTTC.

This chain connects TRBV6-1 to TRBJ1-2; 10 bases fit TRBD1. CDR3 length equals 14 residues. The trim removed 6 bases at V and 4 bases at J, leaving 5 bases unmatched. The germline V gene has CDR1 MNHNS and CDR2 SASEGT. The CDR3 region is CASREDRGSYGYTF. DNA of the CDR3: TGTGCCAGCAGGGAGGACAGGGGGTCCTATGGCTACACCTTC.

This chain connects TRBV27 to TRBJ2-7; TRBD1 might be the D (5 bases). Germline CDR1 is MNHEY and CDR2 is SMNVEV (reference sequence). Trimming stripped 5 bases from V and 0 bases from J, with 17 bases between. The CDR3 is 16 amino acids. The CDR3 bases are TGTGCCAGCAGTCCATTGGTCCAGGGCGCCTCCTACGAGCAGTACTTC. Amino acids: CASSPLVQGASYEQYF.

The chain employs TRBV7-9 and TRBJ1-2; the D is unclear. Germline V gene lookup returns CDR1 SEHNR and CDR2 FQNEAQ (reference sequence). This CDR3 is built from 14 residues. V was pared by 5 bases and J by 2 bases, with 12 bases between. DNA of the CDR3: TGTGCCAGCAGCCGCCTCGAGGGAAACTATGGCTACACCTTC. It is translated as CASSRLEGNYGYTF.

V gene TRBV11-2 combines with J gene TRBJ1-4; 7 nucleotides agree with TRBD1. The trim removed 5 bases at V and 8 bases at J, leaving 11 bases unmatched. The length of the CDR3 is 15 residues. Germline V gene data show CDR1 as SGHAT and CDR2 as FQNNGV. CDR3 amino acids: CASSPGQLAVEKLFF. For the CDR3, the DNA is TGTGCCAGCAGCCCGGGACAGTTAGCCGTGGAAAAACTGTTTTTT. The full variable domain, its missing parts supplied by reference TRBV11-2 and TRBJ1-4, is EAGVAQSPRYKIIEKRQSVAFWCNPISGHATLYWYQQILGQGPKLLIQFQNNGVVDDSQLPKDRFSAERLKGVDSTLKIQPAKLEDSAVYLCASSPGQLAVEKLFFGSGTQLSVL.

This chain joins TRBV5-8 and TRBJ2-7; D may be TRBD2 (5 bases). The CDR3 runs to 13 residues. Germline CDR1 reads SGHTS; CDR2 reads YDEGEE. Trimming stripped 5 bases from V and 4 bases from J, with 13 bases between. CDR3 in DNA: TGTGCCAGCAGTTCGAGGGTGGGTTACGAGCAGTACTTC. Translating it yields CASSSRVGYEQYF. Supplemented by reference TRBV5-8 and TRBJ2-7, the full variable domain reads EAGVTQSPTHLIKTRGQQATLRCSPISGHTSVYWYQQALGLGLQFLLWYDEGEERNRGNFPPRFSGRQFPNYSSELNVNALELEDSALYLCASSSRVGYEQYFGPGTRLTVT.

This chain uses TRBV18 with TRBJ1-2; 8 bases line up with TRBD1. The V gene end was trimmed by 2 bases and the J gene end by 3 bases; junction bases not matched to a gene: 5. Germline V CDR1 and CDR2: KGHSH, LQKENI. The CDR3 is 15 residues long. The CDR3 protein is CASSPISQGDYGYTF. The CDR3 DNA is TGTGCCAGCTCACCAATCTCACAGGGGGACTATGGCTACACCTTC.

V is TRBV5-6 and J is TRBJ2-1, with D maybe TRBD2 (7 bases). The CDR3 is 16 amino acids. Trimming removed 3 bases at V and 1 base at J, with 14 bases between. CDR1 is SGHDT and CDR2 is YYEEEE in the germline V gene. The chain's CDR3 is CASSWGGSRSYNEQFF. The CDR3 DNA reads TGTGCCAGCAGCTGGGGGGGCTCCAGATCCTACAATGAGCAGTTCTTC.

This chain connects TRBV6-5 to TRBJ1-2; 8 positions agree with TRBD1. The CDR3 runs to 13 residues. J gave up 8 bases and V 7 bases, and 9 bases lay outside the gene matches. Per the germline V gene, CDR1 is MNHEY and CDR2 is SVGAGI. The CDR3 region is CASTPDRAGGYTF. In nucleotides, the CDR3 is TGTGCCAGCACCCCGGACAGGGCAGGGGGCTACACCTTC.

The gene calls are TRBV12-5 and TRBJ2-3; possible D gene TRBD2, 6 bases. This CDR3 contains 15 residues. Germline V gives CDR1 LGHNT, CDR2 FRNRAP. The ends were cut back, 0 bases at V and 3 bases at J, with 10 bases in the middle. For the CDR3, the DNA is TGTGCTAGTGGTTTGGTACTTGGGACTACAGATACGCAGTATTTT. Its translation is CASGLVLGTTDTQYF.

This clone was observed once. The chain employs TRBV10-2 and TRBJ2-1; 9 bases align to TRBD2. V trimming: 3 bases; J trimming: 0 bases; junction bases outside the gene matches: 3. The CDR3 is made up of 16 amino acids. The V gene's germline CDR1 is WSHSY and CDR2 SAAADI. CDR3 protein: CASSETSGLSYNEQFF. The CDR3 DNA follows: TGCGCCAGCAGTGAAACTAGCGGGCTCTCCTACAATGAGCAGTTCTTC.

The rearrangement links TRBV5-4 to TRBJ1-3, with D uncertain. V was cut by 1 base and J by 0 bases, with 14 bases left in between. This CDR3 spans 17 amino acids. The germline CDR1 and CDR2 sequences are SGHNT and YYREEE (reference sequence). The CDR3 DNA is TGTGCCAGCAGCTTGCTTCTAAGCAAGAACTCTGGAAACACCATATATTTT. Amino acid sequence: CASSLLLSKNSGNTIYF.

This clone was picked up one time. The chain uses TRBV5-1 and TRBJ2-1, with a tentative D call TRBD2 (5 bases). The germline V gene encodes CDR1 SGHRS and CDR2 YFSETQ. V was clipped by 6 bases and J by 6 bases, with 7 bases between them. This CDR3 comprises 11 residues. CDR3 DNA: TGCGCCAGCATGGCGGGCAATGAGCAGTTCTTC. Its protein product is CASMAGNEQFF.

The gene calls are TRBV4-2 and TRBJ2-7, with D hard to call. The CDR3 consists of 13 residues. Trimming took 2 bases from V and 3 from J, leaving 8 bases between them. CDR1 and CDR2 (germline): LGHNA, YNFKEQ. The DNA for the CDR3 is TGTGCCAGCAGCCAAACGGGTGGCTACGAGCAGTACTTC. It encodes CASSQTGGYEQYF.

V usage is TRBV6-6 and J usage is TRBJ1-6, with D unclear. The CDR3 length is 12 residues. From germline, CDR1 is MNHNY and CDR2 SVGAGI (reference sequence). V was pared by 2 bases and J by 11 bases, with 7 bases between. The CDR3 DNA reads TGTGCCAGCAGTTACGGGGAGACACCCCTCCACTTT. This encodes CASSYGETPLHF.

A note on this clone: The same CDR3 arises from other DNA sequences in this sample as well. This rearrangement joins TRBV4-1 to TRBJ2-1, with 10 bases matching TRBD2. Germline CDR1 is MGHRA and CDR2 is YSYEKL. The CDR3 extends over 16 amino acids. Trimming at V came to 4 bases and at J to 7 bases, leaving 10 bases not matched to a gene. The CDR3 DNA is TGCGCCAGCAGCCTAGTCTCGGGACTAGCGTCGAATGAGCAGTTCTTC. Protein product: CASSLVSGLASNEQFF.

This sequence joins TRBV6-4 and TRBJ1-4, with 10 bases identical to TRBD1. Germline V gene data show CDR1 as MRHNA and CDR2 as SNTAGT. CDR3 length: 12 amino acids. After removal of 8 bases from V and 10 bases from J, the junction contained 4 bases not matched to a gene. CDR3 protein: CASSDRGGKLFF. CDR3 coding DNA: TGTGCCAGCTCGGACAGGGGGGGAAAACTGTTTTTT.

The chain is built from TRBV5-1 and TRBJ2-3, with D uncertain. The CDR3 covers 13 residues. Germline CDR1 SGHRS, CDR2 YFSETQ. V lost 0 bases and J 6 bases, leaving 8 bases between the germline ends. The DNA for the CDR3 is TGCGCCAGCAGCTTGGCCCGTTCGGATACGCAGTATTTT. Translated, it gives CASSLARSDTQYF.

The chain has TRBV9 and TRBJ2-1; the match to TRBD1 covers 8 bases. The length of the CDR3 is 15 residues. V lost 3 bases to trimming and J lost 11 bases; unmatched junction nucleotides: 13. Germline CDR1 reads SGDLS; CDR2 reads YYNGEE. The CDR3 DNA reads as TGTGCCAGCAGCGACTGGACAGGGAGGCTGTGGCAGCAGTTCTTC. It is translated as CASSDWTGRLWQQFF.

The chain couples TRBV5-8 to TRBJ1-2; D gene ambiguous. CDR3 length: 13 residues. The germline CDR1 and CDR2 sequences are SGHTS and YDEGEE. Trimming removed 2 bases from V and 8 bases from J, with 13 bases in between. The CDR3: CASSFLIGLGYTF. The CDR3 bases are TGTGCCAGCAGCTTTCTGATCGGTTTGGGCTACACCTTC.

The V call is TRBV5-8, the J call TRBJ1-1; D is unclear. Deletions cut 0 bases from V and 10 bases from J, with 16 bases between. The CDR3 runs 14 residues. Germline V gene data show CDR1 as SGHTS and CDR2 as YDEGEE. CDR3 in DNA: TGTGCCAGCAGCTTGGGGGGAGTCCCTGCTCGAGCTTTCTTT. The encoded protein is CASSLGGVPARAFF.

The V gene is TRBV4-1, the J gene TRBJ2-7; D is possibly TRBD1 (6 bases). Germline lookup yields CDR1 MGHRA and CDR2 YSYEKL. This CDR3 comprises 14 residues. V was pared by 3 bases and J by 3 bases, with 12 bases between. This chain's CDR3 is CASSQRTEGYEQYF. The CDR3 DNA reads TGCGCCAGCAGCCAGCGGACAGAAGGCTACGAGCAGTACTTC.

This clone appeared once. The V call is TRBV6-1, the J call TRBJ2-5; D perhaps matches TRBD2 (6 bases). CDR1 is MNHNS, CDR2 SASEGT, per germline. The CDR3 consists of 12 residues. Deletions cut 8 bases from V and 5 bases from J, with 12 bases between. This CDR3 is CASSLGRETQYF. The CDR3 nucleotides are TGTGCCAGCTCCTTAGGGAGGGAGACCCAGTACTTC.

J is TRBJ1-2 and V is TRBV5-1; 7 nucleotides line up with TRBD1. The V gene end was trimmed by 3 bases and the J gene end by 0 bases; junction bases not matched to a gene: 8. Germline assignment: CDR1 SGHRS and CDR2 YFSETQ. This CDR3 region has 16 residues. The CDR3 reads CASSSDGTASNYGYTF. The CDR3 DNA sequence: TGCGCCAGCAGCTCCGACGGGACAGCATCTAACTATGGCTACACCTTC.

The rearrangement links TRBV6-4 to TRBJ1-5, with TRBD1 as a possible D gene (5 bases). Germline loops: CDR1 MRHNA, CDR2 SNTAGT. The V and J ends lost 2 bases and 6 bases respectively, with 17 bases between them. CDR3 size: 16 residues. The CDR3 DNA is TGTGCCAGCAGTGACGAGGCAGGGCCGACGTCTCAGCCCCAGCATTTT. It yields the protein CASSDEAGPTSQPQHF.

The chain joins TRBV14 to TRBJ2-1; no clear D gene. CDR3 size: 11 residues. V was trimmed by 4 bases and J by 7 bases, leaving 5 bases between them. Germline values: CDR1 SGHDN, CDR2 FVKESK. CDR3 in DNA: TGTGCCAGCAGCCTAGTAAATGAGCAGTTCTTC. It is translated as CASSLVNEQFF.

Points on this clone: Other nucleotide sequences in the sample specify the same CDR3. V and J are TRBV9 and TRBJ2-1; TRBD2 matches 13 bases. The germline V gene has CDR1 SGDLS and CDR2 YYNGEE. The V segment lost 4 bases and the J segment 4 bases; nucleotides outside the gene matches: 2. CDR3 length equals 15 residues. The CDR3 region has the DNA TGTGCCAGCAGCACTAGCGGGGGGGCATACAATGAGCAGTTCTTC. Translation: CASSTSGGAYNEQFF.